This passage covers 5 T cell receptor beta chains from one sample sequenced in a study of blood T cell repertoires in COVID-19. Sequencing was performed with immunoSEQ multiplex PCR; in TCRdb, only in-frame clones are kept and a portion is missing. Of 100,000 or so clones in the sample, over 75% were seen once. The sequenced material came from peripheral blood. These receptor sequences come from a man between 60 and 70 years old with acute or convalescent COVID-19.

The chain links TRBV7-3 to TRBJ1-1; weak D call: TRBD1 (5 bases). CDR1 is SGHTA, CDR2 FQGTGA, per germline. Between the trimmed V and J ends, which lost 5 bases and 3 bases, there was a span of 10 bases. The CDR3 covers 13 residues. The chain's CDR3 is CASSRGGDTEAFF. CDR3 in DNA: TGTGCCAGCAGCCGGGGGGGAGACACTGAAGCTTTCTTT.

The V gene is TRBV3-1 (or the pseudogene TRBV3-2), the J gene TRBJ2-1, with 7 bases aligning to TRBD1. The V gene end was trimmed by 5 bases and the J gene end by 12 bases; junction bases not matched to a gene: 7. This CDR3 spans 12 amino acids. Germline CDR1 reads LGHDT; CDR2 reads YNNKEL (reference sequence). Here the CDR3 reads CASSIRQGGQFF. CDR3 DNA sequence: TGTGCCAGCAGCATTCGACAGGGTGGGCAGTTCTTC.

The J gene is TRBJ2-3, the V gene TRBV5-1; 7 positions match TRBD2. The germline gives CDR1 SGHRS, CDR2 YFSETQ. J lost 4 bases, V lost 3 bases, and 14 bases had no gene match. The CDR3 has 17 amino acids. The DNA for the CDR3 is TGCGCCAGCAGCTCTGTATCTAGCGGCCTGGGCCCAGATACGCAGTATTTT. Its protein product is CASSSVSSGLGPDTQYF.

The rearrangement uses TRBV7-7 and TRBJ2-2, with D tentatively TRBD2 (6 bases). CDR1 and CDR2 (germline): SSHAT, FNYEAQ (reference sequence). Trimming cost V 5 bases and J 6 bases, with 13 bases left between them. The CDR3 sequence is 14 residues long. DNA for the CDR3: TGTGCCAGCAGCCCCAGTCGGGGGTCCGGGGAGCTGTTTTTT. It encodes CASSPSRGSGELFF.

The chain links TRBV29-1 to TRBJ2-1; weak D call: TRBD2 (7 bases). The germline CDR1 and CDR2 sequences are SQVTM and ANQGSEA. The CDR3 length is 12 residues. Trimming removed 3 bases at V and 8 bases at J, with 11 bases between. As DNA, the CDR3 is TGCAGCGTTGATAAGGGGGGGGATGAGCAGTTCTTC. Translating gives CSVDKGGDEQFF.